Listed below are T cell receptor beta chains from one sample, sequenced in a study of cytomegalovirus exposure and HLA in healthy donors. Data came from immunoSEQ multiplex PCR; TCRdb stores just in-frame clones and leaves some out. The repertoire holds about 220,000 clones, with around 75% as singletons. Sample: PBMCs. These receptors were obtained from a woman aged 30 to 39 in good health and CMV-seronegative. CDR3s include the opening cysteine and the closing phenylalanine or tryptophan. D genes are given only for firm matches. Part of the rows lack a size; the others show once, few, many or a class for expanded clones.

TRBD2,TRBV27,TRBJ2-7,once,13,TGTGCCAGCAGTTTTGGGGAGGGCTACGAGCAGTACTTC,CASSFGEGYEQYF
TRBD2,TRBV13,TRBJ2-5,few,13,TGTGCCAGCAGCCCCAGCGGGGGAGAGACCCAGTACTTC,CASSPSGGETQYF
TRBD1,TRBV2,TRBJ1-2,-,15,TGTGCCAGCAGTCAACGACAGGGAACCAGCTATGGCTACACCTTC,CASSQRQGTSYGYTF
-,TRBV2,TRBJ2-2,many,12,TGTGCCAGCAGAAGGGGTCCGGGGGAGCTGTTTTTT,CASRRGPGELFF
-,TRBV29-1,TRBJ1-2,-,13,TGCAGCGTTTTGGGCGGGAATCCTTATGGCTACACCTTC,CSVLGGNPYGYTF
TRBD1,TRBV2,TRBJ2-7,-,16,TGTGCCAGCAGTTTCCCGGGGACAGGGGGTCCCTACGAGCAGTACTTC,CASSFPGTGGPYEQYF
-,TRBV10-1,TRBJ1-1,-,13,TGCGCCAGCAGTGGACGGGGGAACACTGAAGCTTTCTTT,CASSGRGNTEAFF
-,TRBV13,TRBJ1-1,few,14,TGTGCCAGCAGCGACCGGACGGGAAACACTGAAGCTTTCTTT,CASSDRTGNTEAFF
-,TRBV2,TRBJ1-2,-,13,TGTGCCAGCAGTGAAGGGGCAGGTTATGGCTACACCTTC,CASSEGAGYGYTF
-,TRBV5-6,TRBJ1-3,-,17,TGTGCCAGCAGCTTGTATCAGGGTGCCAACTCTGGAAACACCATATATTTT,CASSLYQGANSGNTIYF
-,TRBV7-9,TRBJ1-2,-,16,TGTGCCAGCAGCTCCGCTCGGGAGGGTGGGAACTATGGCTACACCTTC,CASSSAREGGNYGYTF
TRBD2,TRBV9,TRBJ2-7,-,17,TGTGCCAGCAGCCCCTCCCCAGGGAGCGGGGGTTCCTACGAGCAGTACTTC,CASSPSPGSGGSYEQYF
TRBD2,TRBV7-6,TRBJ2-3,-,14,TGTGCTAGCAGCCCCGGGACTAGCGGAGATACGCAGTATTTT,CASSPGTSGDTQYF
-,TRBV2,TRBJ2-5,once,11,TGTGCCAGCAGTCCGCGAGACTCGGAGTACTTC,CASSPRDSEYF
TRBD1,TRBV30,TRBJ1-5,few,14,TGTGCCTGGAGTTTGGACAGGGGTAATCAGCCCCAGCATTTT,CAWSLDRGNQPQHF
-,TRBV4-1,TRBJ1-1,few,14,TGCGCCAGCAGCCACCAGGGGAAGAACACTGAAGCTTTCTTT,CASSHQGKNTEAFF
-,TRBV6-1,TRBJ2-7,once,15,TGTGCCAGCGGTGCCCCCGGGTCCTTCTCCTACGAGCAGTACTTC,CASGAPGSFSYEQYF
-,TRBV18,TRBJ1-3,-,17,TGTGCCAGCTCACCTCCAGGTAGCGGGAGCTCTGGAAACACCATATATTTT,CASSPPGSGSSGNTIYF
-,TRBV27,TRBJ2-7,few,15,TGTGCCAGCAGTTTATCTAGCTTAAGCTCCTACGAGCAGTACTTC,CASSLSSLSSYEQYF
-,TRBV29-1,TRBJ2-1,-,11,TGCAGCGCCGCACGGGACAATGAGCAGTTCTTC,CSAARDNEQFF
-,TRBV29-1,TRBJ2-2,-,14,TGCAGCGTTAAGGTGTACGCGGGAACCGGGGAGCTGTTTTTT,CSVKVYAGTGELFF
-,TRBV7-3,TRBJ1-2,few,14,TGTGCCAGCAGCTTAACAGGGGTAGGGTATGGCTACACCTTC,CASSLTGVGYGYTF
-,TRBV19,TRBJ2-1,-,14,TGTGCCAGTAGTACTAGCTACTCCTACAATGAGCAGTTCTTC,CASSTSYSYNEQFF
-,TRBV30,TRBJ1-5,-,15,TGTGCCTGGACCGCCGGGGGGGCTGGCAATCAGCCCCAGCATTTT,CAWTAGGAGNQPQHF
TRBD1,TRBV5-1,TRBJ1-5,-,16,TGCGCCAGCAGCTTGGGGGACAGGGGAAGCAATCAGCCCCAGCATTTT,CASSLGDRGSNQPQHF
TRBD2,TRBV5-1,TRBJ2-5,-,15,TGCGCCAGCAGCTGGGAGGGCGGGAACCAAGAGACCCAGTACTTC,CASSWEGGNQETQYF
-,TRBV27,TRBJ1-5,-,15,TGTGCCAGCAGTTCGAAGCAGGGGCTAAATCAGCCCCAGCATTTT,CASSSKQGLNQPQHF
-,TRBV6-6,TRBJ2-3,-,11,TGTGCCAGCAGTTGGGGAGGTACGCAGTATTTT,CASSWGGTQYF
-,TRBV27,TRBJ1-2,-,14,TGTGCCAGCAGTTTGTCAGGACTAACCTATGGCTACACCTTC,CASSLSGLTYGYTF
-,TRBV27,TRBJ1-2,once,15,TGTGCCAGCAGTTTGGGAGCTGCCGTCGGATATGGCTACACCTTC,CASSLGAAVGYGYTF
TRBD1,TRBV9,TRBJ1-1,-,15,TGTGCCAGCAGCATTACCGGGACAGGGAACACTGAAGCTTTCTTT,CASSITGTGNTEAFF
TRBD2,TRBV9,TRBJ2-7,-,15,TGTGCCAGCAGCGGCCCGAGCGGGGCCACCTACGAGCAGTACTTC,CASSGPSGATYEQYF
TRBD2,TRBV5-7,TRBJ2-7,-,17,TGTGCCAGCAGCTTGAACGAGCGGGAGGGCCCATCGTACGAGCAGTACTTC,CASSLNEREGPSYEQYF
-,TRBV27,TRBJ1-1,-,15,TGTGCCAGCAGTCCGGGGGGACCCAGGAACACTGAAGCTTTCTTT,CASSPGGPRNTEAFF
-,TRBV18,TRBJ2-2,-,15,TGTGCCAGCTCACCACCCAGGACAAACACCGGGGAGCTGTTTTTT,CASSPPRTNTGELFF
TRBD1,TRBV7-9,TRBJ1-3,-,15,TGTGCCAGCAGCCCAATCGGGACAGCGTGGAACACCATATATTTT,CASSPIGTAWNTIYF
-,TRBV5-4,TRBJ2-1,-,14,TGTGCCAGCAGCTTGGATGAGCTCTACAATGAGCAGTTCTTC,CASSLDELYNEQFF